This note documents a single TCR beta chain sequence. This specimen belongs to a study of OX40 agonist ivuxolimab in advanced cancers. Study-level information: With ivuxolimab, an agonistic anti-OX40 (CD134) antibody, patients were treated. Patients were infused with ivuxolimab every 2 weeks at 0.01 to 10 mg/kg. Partial responses were recorded for three patients, including one with hepatocellular carcinoma and two with cutaneous melanoma.

CDR1 SGHRS and CDR2 YFSETQ come from the germline V gene. Trimming took 4 bases from V and 4 from J; bases not matched to a gene: 10. The CDR3 is 15 residues long. Here immunoSEQ multiplex PCR was the method, and the copy in TCRdb shows in-frame clones only, minus some. Of under 25,000 clones listed, roughly nine tenths are singletons. Specimen: CD4+ or CD8+ T cells sorted from blood, collected in a trial of the OX40 agonist ivuxolimab. This TCR came from an adult with an advanced solid tumor such as melanoma, head and neck, liver or kidney cancer. The chain recombines TRBV5-1 with TRBJ1-1, with 7 bases fitting TRBD1. CDR3 in amino acids: CASSPSGQLSTEAFF. CDR3 in DNA: TGCGCCAGCAGCCCCTCGGGACAGTTGAGCACTGAAGCTTTCTTT.